This T cell receptor (beta chain) was sequenced during a study of cytomegalovirus exposure and HLA in healthy donors. Study results and limitations: Apart from CMV serostatus, no immune exposure information was available. Sequencing likely caused a cluster of highly shared sequence variants. DRB1 had the most TCR associations and HLA-C the fewest, a later analysis found, with rates varying by HLA locus.

Primers included in the PCR were 60 Vbeta and 13 Jbeta primers. Produced via immunoSEQ multiplex PCR; TCRdb's table is partial and in-frame only. The data show 95,000 or so clones, around 70% seen once. As for this clone: Its specificity is unknown. Germline and junction disagree at one end, which may indicate a read error.

The receptor was isolated from a woman in her 50s in good health and CMV-seropositive. The material sequenced was PBMCs.

CDR3 amino acids: CSSSSNLGGNTEAFF. CDR3 DNA sequence: TGTTCCAGCAGCTCCAATTTAGGGGGGAACACTGAAGCTTTCTTT. The chain is built from TRBV7-9 and TRBJ1-1, with a tentative D call TRBD1 (6 bases). From germline, CDR1 is SEHNR and CDR2 FQNEAQ (reference sequence). This CDR3 region has 15 residues.